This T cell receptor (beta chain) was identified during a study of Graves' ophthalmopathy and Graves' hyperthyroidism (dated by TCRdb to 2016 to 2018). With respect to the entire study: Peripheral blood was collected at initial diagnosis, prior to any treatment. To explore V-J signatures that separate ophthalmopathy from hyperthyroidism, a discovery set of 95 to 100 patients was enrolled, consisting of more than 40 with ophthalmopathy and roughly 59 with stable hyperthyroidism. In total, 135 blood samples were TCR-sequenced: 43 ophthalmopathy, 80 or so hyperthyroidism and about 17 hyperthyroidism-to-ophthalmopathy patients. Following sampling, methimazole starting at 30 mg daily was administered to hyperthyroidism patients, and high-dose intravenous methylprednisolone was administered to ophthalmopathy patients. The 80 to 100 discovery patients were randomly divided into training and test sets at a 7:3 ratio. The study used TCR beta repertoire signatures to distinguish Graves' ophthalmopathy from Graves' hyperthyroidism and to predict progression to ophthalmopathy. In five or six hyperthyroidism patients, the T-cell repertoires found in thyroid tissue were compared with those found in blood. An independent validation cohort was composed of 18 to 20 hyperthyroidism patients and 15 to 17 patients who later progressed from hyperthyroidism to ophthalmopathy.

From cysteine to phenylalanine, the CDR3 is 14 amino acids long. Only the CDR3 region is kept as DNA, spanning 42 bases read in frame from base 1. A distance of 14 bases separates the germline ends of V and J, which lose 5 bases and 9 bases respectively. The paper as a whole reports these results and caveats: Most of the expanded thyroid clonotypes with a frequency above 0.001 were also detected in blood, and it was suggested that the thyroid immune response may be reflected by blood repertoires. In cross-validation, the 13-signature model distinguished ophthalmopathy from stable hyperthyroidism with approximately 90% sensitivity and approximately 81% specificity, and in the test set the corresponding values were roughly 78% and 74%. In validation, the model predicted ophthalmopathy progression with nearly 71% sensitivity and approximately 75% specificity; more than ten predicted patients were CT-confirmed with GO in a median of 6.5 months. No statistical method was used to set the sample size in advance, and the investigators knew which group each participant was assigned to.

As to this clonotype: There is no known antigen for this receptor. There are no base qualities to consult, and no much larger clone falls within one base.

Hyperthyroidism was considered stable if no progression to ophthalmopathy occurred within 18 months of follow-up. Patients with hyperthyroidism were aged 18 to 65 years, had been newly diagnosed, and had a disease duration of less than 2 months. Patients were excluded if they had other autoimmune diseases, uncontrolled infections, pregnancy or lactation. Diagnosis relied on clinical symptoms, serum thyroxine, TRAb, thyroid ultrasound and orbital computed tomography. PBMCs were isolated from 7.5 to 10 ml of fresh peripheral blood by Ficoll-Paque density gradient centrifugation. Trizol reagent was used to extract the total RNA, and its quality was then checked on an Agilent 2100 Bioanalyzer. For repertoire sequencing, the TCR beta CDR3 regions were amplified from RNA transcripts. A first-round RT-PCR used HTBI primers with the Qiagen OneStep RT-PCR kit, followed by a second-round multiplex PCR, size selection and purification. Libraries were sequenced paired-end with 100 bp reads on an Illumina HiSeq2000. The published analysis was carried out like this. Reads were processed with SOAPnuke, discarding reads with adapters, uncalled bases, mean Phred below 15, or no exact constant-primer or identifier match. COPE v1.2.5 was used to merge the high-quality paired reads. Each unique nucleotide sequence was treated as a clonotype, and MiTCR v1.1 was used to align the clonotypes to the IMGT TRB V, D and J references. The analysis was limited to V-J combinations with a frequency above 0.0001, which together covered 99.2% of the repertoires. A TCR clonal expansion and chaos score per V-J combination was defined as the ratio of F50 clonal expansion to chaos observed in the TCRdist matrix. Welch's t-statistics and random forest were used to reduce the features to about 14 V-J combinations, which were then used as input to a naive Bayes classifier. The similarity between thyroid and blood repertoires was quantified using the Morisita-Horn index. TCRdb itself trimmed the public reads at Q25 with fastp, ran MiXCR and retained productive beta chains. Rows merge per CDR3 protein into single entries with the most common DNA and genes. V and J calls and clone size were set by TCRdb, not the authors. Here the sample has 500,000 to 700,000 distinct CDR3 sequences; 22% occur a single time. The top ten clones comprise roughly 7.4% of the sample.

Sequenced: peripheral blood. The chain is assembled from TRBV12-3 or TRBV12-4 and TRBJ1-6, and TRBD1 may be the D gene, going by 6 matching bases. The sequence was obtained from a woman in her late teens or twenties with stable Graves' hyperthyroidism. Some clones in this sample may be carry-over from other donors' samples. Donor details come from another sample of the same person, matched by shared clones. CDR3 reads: CASSQTGSSSPLHF. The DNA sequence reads TGTGCCAGCAGTCAAACAGGGTCTAGTTCACCCCTCCACTTT.